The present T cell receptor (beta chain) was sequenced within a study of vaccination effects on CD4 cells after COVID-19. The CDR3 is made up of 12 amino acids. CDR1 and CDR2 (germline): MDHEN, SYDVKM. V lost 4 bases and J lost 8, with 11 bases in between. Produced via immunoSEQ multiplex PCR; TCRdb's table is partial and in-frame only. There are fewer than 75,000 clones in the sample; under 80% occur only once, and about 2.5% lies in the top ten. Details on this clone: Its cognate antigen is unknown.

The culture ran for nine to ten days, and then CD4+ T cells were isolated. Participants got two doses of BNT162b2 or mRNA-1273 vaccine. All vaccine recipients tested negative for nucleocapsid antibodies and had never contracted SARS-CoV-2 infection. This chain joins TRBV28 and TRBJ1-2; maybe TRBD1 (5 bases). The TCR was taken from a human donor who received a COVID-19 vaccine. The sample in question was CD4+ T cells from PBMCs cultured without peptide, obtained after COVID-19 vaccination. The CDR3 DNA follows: TGTGCCAGCAGTTCGGGGGTTGGCGGCTACACCTTC. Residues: CASSSGVGGYTF.